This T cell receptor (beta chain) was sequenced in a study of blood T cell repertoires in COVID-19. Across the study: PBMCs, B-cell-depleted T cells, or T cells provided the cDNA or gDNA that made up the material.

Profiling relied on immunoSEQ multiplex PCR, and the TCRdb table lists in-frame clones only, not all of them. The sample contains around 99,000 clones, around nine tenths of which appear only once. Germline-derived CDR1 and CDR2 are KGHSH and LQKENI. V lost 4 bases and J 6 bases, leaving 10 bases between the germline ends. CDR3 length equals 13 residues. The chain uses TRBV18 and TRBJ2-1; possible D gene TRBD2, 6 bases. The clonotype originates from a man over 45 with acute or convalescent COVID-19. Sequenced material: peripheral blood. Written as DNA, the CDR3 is TGTGCCAGCTCACTGGGGGGACTCAATGAGCAGTTCTTC. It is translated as CASSLGGLNEQFF. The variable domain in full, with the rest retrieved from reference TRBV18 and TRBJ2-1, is NAGVMQNPRHLVRRRGQEARLRCSPMKGHSHVYWYRQLPEEGLKFMVYLQKENIIDESGMPKERFSAEFPKEGPSILRIQQVVRGDSAAYFCASSLGGLNEQFFGPGTRLTVL.